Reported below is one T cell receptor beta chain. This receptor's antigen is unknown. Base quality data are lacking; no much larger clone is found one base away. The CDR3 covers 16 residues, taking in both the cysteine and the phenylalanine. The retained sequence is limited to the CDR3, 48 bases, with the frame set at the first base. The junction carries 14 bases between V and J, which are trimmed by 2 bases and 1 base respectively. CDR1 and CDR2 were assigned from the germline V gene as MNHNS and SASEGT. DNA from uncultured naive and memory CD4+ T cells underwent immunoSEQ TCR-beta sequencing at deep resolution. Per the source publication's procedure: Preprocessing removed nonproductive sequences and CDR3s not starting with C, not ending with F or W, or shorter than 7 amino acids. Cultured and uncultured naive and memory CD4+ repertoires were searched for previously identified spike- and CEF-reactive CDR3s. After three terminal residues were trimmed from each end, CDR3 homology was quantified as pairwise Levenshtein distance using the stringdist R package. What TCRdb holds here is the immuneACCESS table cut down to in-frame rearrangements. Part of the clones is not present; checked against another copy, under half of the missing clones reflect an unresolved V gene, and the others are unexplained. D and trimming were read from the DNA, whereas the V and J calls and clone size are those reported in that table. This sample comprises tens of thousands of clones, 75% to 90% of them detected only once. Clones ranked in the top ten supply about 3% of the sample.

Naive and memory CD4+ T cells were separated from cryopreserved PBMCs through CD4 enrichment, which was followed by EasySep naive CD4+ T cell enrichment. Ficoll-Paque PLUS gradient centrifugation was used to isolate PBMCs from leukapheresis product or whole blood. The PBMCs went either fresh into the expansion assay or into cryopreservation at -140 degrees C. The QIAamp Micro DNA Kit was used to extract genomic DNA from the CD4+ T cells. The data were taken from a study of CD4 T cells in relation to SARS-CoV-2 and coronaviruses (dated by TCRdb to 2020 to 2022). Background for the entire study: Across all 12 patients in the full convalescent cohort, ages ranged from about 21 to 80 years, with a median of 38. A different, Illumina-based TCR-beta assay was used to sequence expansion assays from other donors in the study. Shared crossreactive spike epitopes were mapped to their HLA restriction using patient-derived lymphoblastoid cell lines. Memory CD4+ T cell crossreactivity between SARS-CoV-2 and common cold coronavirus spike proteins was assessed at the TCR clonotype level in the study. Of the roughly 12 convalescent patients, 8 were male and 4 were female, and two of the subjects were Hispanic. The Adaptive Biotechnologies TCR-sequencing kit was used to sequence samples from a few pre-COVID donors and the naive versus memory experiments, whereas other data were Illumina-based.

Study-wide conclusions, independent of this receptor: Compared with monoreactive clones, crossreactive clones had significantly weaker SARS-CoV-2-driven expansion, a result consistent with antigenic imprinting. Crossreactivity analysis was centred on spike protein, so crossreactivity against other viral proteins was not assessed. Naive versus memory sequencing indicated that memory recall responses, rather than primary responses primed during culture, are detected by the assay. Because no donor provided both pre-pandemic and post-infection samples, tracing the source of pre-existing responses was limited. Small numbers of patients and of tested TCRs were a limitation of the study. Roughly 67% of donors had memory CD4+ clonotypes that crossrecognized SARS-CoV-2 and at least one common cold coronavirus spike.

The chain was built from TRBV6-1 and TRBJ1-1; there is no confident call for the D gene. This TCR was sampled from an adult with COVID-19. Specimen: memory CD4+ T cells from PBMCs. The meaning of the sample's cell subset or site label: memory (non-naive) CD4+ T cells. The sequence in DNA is TGTGCCAGCAGTGAAAACGAGGGCGTCGGGAACACTGAAGCTTTCTTT. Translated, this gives CASSENEGVGNTEAFF.